A single sample gave rise to the 5 T cell receptor beta chains below, sequenced in a study of T cell repertoires in cytomegalovirus infection. A single record per CDR3 protein comes from TCRdb applying MiXCR to the reads. The sample comprises a few hundred thousand distinct CDR3 sequences, 22% of which are singletons, and about 20% rests with the top ten. Sequencing used CD8+ T cells from PBMCs. These receptors originate from a human donor in good health (CMV status not recorded). Some clones in this sample may be carry-over from other donors' samples.

The J gene is TRBJ2-7, the V gene TRBV12-3 or TRBV12-4, with a weak D call TRBD2 (6 bases). The V end was cut by 6 bases, the J end by 2 bases, with 14 bases between. This CDR3 spans 14 amino acids. The CDR3 DNA follows: TGTGCCAGCAGCTTGGGCTGGGGGGCCTACGAGCAGTACTTC. Translating gives CASSLGWGAYEQYF.

The CDR3 DNA follows: TGTGCCAGCAGTTTTCTTCGCGCATGGAGGGACGAGCAGTACTTC. Its translation is CASSFLRAWRDEQYF. The V gene is TRBV27, the J gene TRBJ2-7; D perhaps matches TRBD2 (6 bases). Trimming took off 3 bases at V and 5 bases at J, with 17 bases between the two ends. This CDR3 spans 15 amino acids. Germline CDR1 MNHEY, CDR2 SMNVEV (reference sequence).

This clonotype was observed a handful of times. The rearrangement joins TRBV28 to TRBJ1-6; D might be TRBD1 (6 bases). The germline V gene has CDR1 MDHEN and CDR2 SYDVKM. This CDR3 contains 16 residues. Trimming shortened V by 5 bases and J by 10 bases, and 21 bases separated the two germline ends. The CDR3 reads CASSPPGGPGGSPLHF. In DNA, the CDR3 is TGTGCCAGCAGTCCCCCCGGGGGGCCGGGGGGATCACCCCTCCACTTT.

V and J are TRBV29-1 and TRBJ2-7; 9 nucleotides agree with TRBD1. Looked up from germline, CDR1 is SQVTM and CDR2 is ANQGSEA. Trimming at V came to 3 bases and at J to 4 bases, leaving 4 bases not matched to a gene. CDR3 length: 13 residues. CDR3 DNA sequence: TGCAGCGTTGAGGACAGGGGCGGATACGAGCAGTACTTC. It is translated as CSVEDRGGYEQYF.

This clonotype was counted many times. V and J are TRBV28 and TRBJ2-1, with no clear D. The germline V gene has CDR1 MDHEN and CDR2 SYDVKM. Trimming took 2 bases from V and 5 from J, leaving 16 bases between them. The CDR3 loop spans 16 amino acids. CDR3 sequence: CASSLTSTRSDNEQFF. The CDR3 nucleotides are TGTGCCAGCAGTTTAACGTCCACCAGGTCCGACAATGAGCAGTTCTTC.